The following is a TCR beta chain sequence with its context. These data are taken from a study of blood T cell repertoires in COVID-19. Study overall: Collection of acute and convalescent COVID-19 samples took place in the United States, Italy and Spain. From T cells, B-cell-depleted T cells, or PBMCs came the material, which was cDNA or gDNA.

Original handling: Estimates of nucleated cell counts were drawn from the amplification of reference gene primers. Measured with immunoSEQ multiplex PCR; TCRdb has only the in-frame clones, and not every one. That table furnishes V, J and clone size, whereas the DNA furnished D and trimming. Of 190,000 or so clones listed, roughly 87% were seen once; the top ten hold 10%. The germline V gene encodes CDR1 LNHDA and CDR2 SQIVND (reference sequence). This CDR3 spans 15 amino acids. Trimming cost V 7 bases and J 3 bases, with 18 bases left between them. In terms of age and location, participants ranged from roughly 18 to 95 years and lived in about two dozen US areas.

The chain has TRBV19 and TRBJ1-2, with D uncertain. Sequenced material: PBMCs or T cells enriched from blood (not recorded which). The clonotype comes from a man in his late teens or twenties with acute COVID-19. CDR3 sequence reads: CASTKSNQEYYGYTF. In DNA form, the CDR3 reads TGTGCCAGTACCAAATCGAATCAGGAATACTATGGCTACACCTTC.